The source of this TCR beta chain is a study of beta chain features in type 1 diabetes. Overall study context: Taken together, all samples contributed approximately 110,000,000 examined sorted cells. Study-level results: PCR, the amplification step, might favor shorter templates, equally in patients and controls.

This clone showed up just a few times. Its antigen is still unknown. The germline V gene encodes CDR1 DFQATT and CDR2 SNEGSKA (reference sequence). Trimming stripped 6 bases from V and 2 bases from J, with 7 bases between. CDR3 length: 11 amino acids. The entirety of the isolated RNA underwent reverse transcription, so expressed TCRB transcripts were sequenced. Using immunoSEQ multiplex PCR, the repertoire was profiled, and TCRdb retains in-frame clones only, with some absent. The profile shows 350,000 to 400,000 clones, about 15% of them singletons. Sample: naive CD4+ T cells from blood. The TCR was taken from a young woman in good health. The chain links TRBV20-1 to TRBJ1-1; no clear D gene. The CDR3 DNA is TGCAGTGCCCTAGGAAACACTGAAGCTTTCTTT. This codes for CSALGNTEAFF.